This T cell receptor beta chain emerged from a study of cytomegalovirus exposure and HLA in healthy donors. About the study: Caucasian-associated ancestry cluster membership applied to under 85% of around 400 genotyped donors. Regarding the study as a whole: TCR beta V- and J-gene trimming, according to a later analysis, was linked to a missense DCLRE1C variant. In a later analysis, at a false discovery rate of 0.05, 17,000 or so TCR beta sequences were associated with HLA alleles.

CDR3 length: 13 amino acids. In germline, CDR1 is SGHTA, CDR2 FQGNSA. Trimming removed 2 bases at V and 5 bases at J, with 9 bases between. In the PCR, 60 Vbeta and 13 Jbeta primers were used. Data came from immunoSEQ multiplex PCR; TCRdb stores just in-frame clones and leaves some out. This sample has tens of thousands of clones, with around 70% found just once. This clone was observed a few times. Its specificity is unknown. Sequencing used PBMCs. The chain links TRBV7-2 to TRBJ2-5, with a weak D call TRBD1 (6 bases). The source is a male donor in good health and CMV-seropositive. The CDR3 DNA sequence: TGTGCCAGCAGCTTATGGCAGGGGGAGACCCAGTACTTC. Its protein is CASSLWQGETQYF. Drawing the rest from reference TRBV7-2 and TRBJ2-5, the complete variable domain is GAGVSQSPSNKVTEKGKDVELRCDPISGHTALYWYRQSLGQGLEFLIYFQGNSAPDKSGLPSDRFSAERTGGSVSTLTIQRTQQEDSAVYLCASSLWQGETQYFGPGTRLLVL.